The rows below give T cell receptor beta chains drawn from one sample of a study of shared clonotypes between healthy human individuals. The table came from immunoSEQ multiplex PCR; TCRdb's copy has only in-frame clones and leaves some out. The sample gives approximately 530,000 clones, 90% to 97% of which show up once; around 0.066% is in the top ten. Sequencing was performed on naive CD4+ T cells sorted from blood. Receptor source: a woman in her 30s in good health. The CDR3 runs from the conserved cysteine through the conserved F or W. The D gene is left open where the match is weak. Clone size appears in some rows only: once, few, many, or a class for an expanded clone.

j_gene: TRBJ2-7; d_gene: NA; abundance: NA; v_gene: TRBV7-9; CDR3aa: CASSYEQGYEQYF; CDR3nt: TGTGCCAGCAGCTACGAGCAGGGCTACGAGCAGTACTTC
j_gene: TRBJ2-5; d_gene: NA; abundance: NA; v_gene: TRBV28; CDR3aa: CASSLVASYQETQYF; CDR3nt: TGTGCCAGCAGTTTAGTCGCATCGTACCAAGAGACCCAGTACTTC
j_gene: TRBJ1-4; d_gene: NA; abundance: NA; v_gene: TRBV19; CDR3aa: CASRLGVRNEKLFF; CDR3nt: TGTGCCAGTAGACTCGGGGTGAGGAATGAAAAACTGTTTTTT
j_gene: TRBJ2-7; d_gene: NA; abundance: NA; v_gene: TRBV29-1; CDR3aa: CSVDQGTYEQYF; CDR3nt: TGCAGCGTTGACCAGGGGACCTACGAGCAGTACTTC
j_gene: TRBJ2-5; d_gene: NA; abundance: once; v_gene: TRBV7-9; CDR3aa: CASSLAWGVLALQETQYF; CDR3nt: TGTGCCAGCAGCTTAGCTTGGGGTGTGCTAGCCCTTCAAGAGACCCAGTACTTC
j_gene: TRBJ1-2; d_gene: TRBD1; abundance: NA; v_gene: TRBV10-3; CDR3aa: CAISDSQDRGRKYGYTF; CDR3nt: TGTGCCATCAGTGATTCCCAGGACAGGGGGCGCAAATATGGCTACACCTTC
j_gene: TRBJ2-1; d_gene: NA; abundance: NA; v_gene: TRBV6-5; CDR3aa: CASRFDRSGNEQFF; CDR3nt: TGTGCCAGCAGGTTCGACAGGTCGGGAAATGAGCAGTTCTTC
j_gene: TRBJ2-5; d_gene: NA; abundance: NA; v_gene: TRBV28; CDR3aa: CASHAGELLMRETQYF; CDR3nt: TGTGCCAGCCATGCAGGGGAGTTGTTAATGAGGGAGACCCAGTACTTC
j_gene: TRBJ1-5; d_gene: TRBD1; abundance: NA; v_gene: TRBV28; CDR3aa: CASSLSGTGRKGQPQHF; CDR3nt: TGTGCCAGCAGTCTATCCGGGACAGGGAGAAAGGGTCAGCCCCAGCATTTT
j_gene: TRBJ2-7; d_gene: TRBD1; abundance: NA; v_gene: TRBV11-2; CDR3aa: CASSSTGDSYEQYF; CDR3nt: TGTGCCAGCAGCTCGACAGGGGACTCCTACGAGCAGTACTTC
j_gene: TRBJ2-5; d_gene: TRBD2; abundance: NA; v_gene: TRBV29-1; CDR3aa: CSAGLAEETQYF; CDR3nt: TGCAGCGCGGGACTAGCGGAAGAGACCCAGTACTTC